This T cell receptor gamma chain was found in a study of γδ T cells in repeated Plasmodium falciparum infection. Trimming took 0 bases from V and 2 from J; bases not matched to a gene: 1. Germline-derived CDR1 and CDR2 are GITISATS and ISYDGTV (reference sequence). The CDR3 runs 17 residues. Bulk repertoires came from Vgamma9/Vdelta2+ or Vdelta2-negative gammadelta T cells flow-sorted from PBMC. At least ten counts were recorded for this clone. Being one base from a much bigger clone, this may be a read error. The sample has other DNA sequences that encode this CDR3 too. TCRdb re-processed the multiplex PCR reads via CATT. The table has approximately 32,000 gamma-chain clones, 1.4% seen once.

Sequencing was done on a sample of gamma-delta T cells from blood. This rearrangement joins TRGV9 to TRGJP. The origin of this receptor is a pool of human donors (malaria-infected and uninfected, not separated). CDR3 amino acids: CALWEVRQELGKKIKVF. The CDR3 DNA sequence: TGTGCCTTGTGGGAGGTGAGGCAAGAGTTGGGCAAAAAAATCAAGGTATTT.